This T cell receptor beta chain appears in the sequencing data of a study of T-cell reconstitution after alpha-beta-depleted transplantation in children. General observations from the study: High day-60 TCRbeta diversity in some patients came from surviving recipient T cells and thymic progenitors.

The authors prepared the TCRbeta library with unique molecular identifiers. TCRdb re-called the PCR reads through MiXCR, storing one row per CDR3 protein. The sample includes some 95,000 distinct CDR3 sequences, under 25% of them seen just once. A remark on this clonotype: No antigen is known for it.

Source: PBMCs, taken before TCRalphabeta/CD19-depleted stem cell transplant. The receptor was derived from a boy aged 2 to 9 with acute lymphoblastic leukemia, due to receive a stem cell transplant.

Written as DNA, the CDR3 is TGTGCCACCAGCAGAGATAGGCGGACTAGCGGGATCACGCAGTATTTT. It codes for CATSRDRRTSGITQYF. The J gene is TRBJ2-3, the V gene TRBV15; 12 nucleotides align to TRBD2. In germline, CDR1 is LNHNV, CDR2 YYDKDF (reference sequence). Trimming at V came to 0 bases and at J to 9 bases, leaving 7 bases not matched to a gene. CDR3 length: 16 residues.